These T cell receptor beta chains were read from a single sample in a study of blood T cells in healthy people across ages. TCRdb used MiXCR to reprocess the 5' RACE reads, holding one entry per CDR3 protein. This table has around 1,000,000 distinct CDR3 sequences, 20% to 25% appearing once. This sample was shared with a second study, whose subject was T cells of mothers and their children.

The specimen sequenced was blood. These receptors were taken from a girl aged 2-10 years in good health. Each CDR3 is given with its conserved first and last residue. The D gene is left open where the match is weak. Clone sizes are given selectively: once, few, many, or a class where the clone is expanded.

len,v_gene,abundance,j_gene,d_gene,CDR3nt,CDR3aa
12,TRBV7-9,few,TRBJ2-5,.,TGTGCCAGTCAGCGGGACCAAGAGACCCAGTACTTC,CASQRDQETQYF
17,TRBV25-1,few,TRBJ2-1,TRBD2,TGTGCCAGCAGTGAGATTCGAGCGGGAAAAACTTACAATGAGCAGTTCTTC,CASSEIRAGKTYNEQFF
13,TRBV5-1,many,TRBJ2-2,.,TGCGCCAGCAGCTTGGGGGCGTCCGGGGAGCTGTTTTTT,CASSLGASGELFF
15,TRBV6-4,.,TRBJ2-3,.,TGTGCCAGCAGTGCCTTAGGTCGTCGCACAGATACGCAGTATTTT,CASSALGRRTDTQYF
12,TRBV15,few,TRBJ2-1,.,TGTGCCACCAGCATAGATTCACGCTCACAGTTCTTC,CATSIDSRSQFF
11,TRBV7-9,few,TRBJ2-5,.,TGTGCCAGCAGCTCTTCCCCGGCCCAGTACTTC,CASSSSPAQYF
13,TRBV29-1,.,TRBJ2-7,TRBD1,TGCAGCGTTGGGGACAGGGCGTTCGACGAGCAGTACTTC,CSVGDRAFDEQYF
14,TRBV20-1,.,TRBJ2-5,.,TGCAGTGCTATGGGGCAGGGTGGGCAAGAGACCCAGTACTTC,CSAMGQGGQETQYF
14,TRBV12-5,few,TRBJ1-2,.,TGTGCTAGTGGTTTGACCACAGGGAGGGATGGCTACACCTTC,CASGLTTGRDGYTF
17,TRBV20-1,few,TRBJ2-3,TRBD2,TGCAGTGCTAGGTGGGGTAGCGGGTCGGGAAGCACAGATACGCAGTATTTT,CSARWGSGSGSTDTQYF
15,TRBV12-3/TRBV12-4,few,TRBJ2-3,.,TGTGCCAGCAAGGGCGACAGAGTAGTAGGAGATACGCAGTATTTT,CASKGDRVVGDTQYF
13,TRBV7-3,.,TRBJ2-5,.,TGTGCCAGCAGCTTGGGCGAAAGGAAGACCCAGTACTTC,CASSLGERKTQYF
15,TRBV3-1,.,TRBJ2-7,.,TGTGCCAGCAGCCAAGATTTGGACAGTTACTACGAGCAGTACTTC,CASSQDLDSYYEQYF
14,TRBV29-1,few,TRBJ2-6,.,TGCAGCGTTCGGCTAGCTGCTGGGGCCAACGTCCTGACTTTC,CSVRLAAGANVLTF
12,TRBV7-9,.,TRBJ1-5,.,TGTGCCAGCAGCTTAGGTATCCAGCCCCAGCATTTT,CASSLGIQPQHF
13,TRBV25-1,.,TRBJ2-2,.,TGTGCCAGCTCTGGGTGGAACCCCGGGGAGCTGTTTTTT,CASSGWNPGELFF
14,TRBV3-1,.,TRBJ2-1,.,TGTGCCAGCAGCCAAGAACCGATGGGGAATGAGCAGTTCTTC,CASSQEPMGNEQFF
14,TRBV6-6,.,TRBJ2-4,.,TGTGCCAGCAGTTACTCGACGGCCAAAAACATTCAGTACTTC,CASSYSTAKNIQYF
22,TRBV7-8,.,TRBJ2-5,.,TGTGCCAGCAGCTTAGCGCTATTTCCTGTGCCAGATGCCCCAGAGGACCAAGAGACCCAGTACTTC,CASSLALFPVPDAPEDQETQYF
15,TRBV29-1,few,TRBJ1-6,.,TGCAGCGCTCACCCACCTGGGGAGGGGTCCTCACCCCTCCACTTT,CSAHPPGEGSSPLHF
16,TRBV4-2,.,TRBJ1-4,TRBD1,TGTGCCAGCAGCCAAGATCTCGGGACAGGAGGGGAAAAACTGTTTTTT,CASSQDLGTGGEKLFF
15,TRBV20-1,few,TRBJ2-5,TRBD2,TGCAGTGCTCACGGACTAGCGGGAGCCGGGGAGACCCAGTACTTC,CSAHGLAGAGETQYF
14,TRBV12-3/TRBV12-4,few,TRBJ1-4,.,TGTGCCAGCACCCTCGGGCGGGATAATGAAAAACTGTTTTTT,CASTLGRDNEKLFF
13,TRBV7-9,few,TRBJ2-1,TRBD2,TGTGCCAGCAGCCTCGGGACTAGCGATGAGCAGTTCTTC,CASSLGTSDEQFF
14,TRBV28,.,TRBJ2-1,TRBD1,TGTGCCAGCGGCACTCGGAGACAGGGGGATGAGCAGTTCTTC,CASGTRRQGDEQFF
11,TRBV20-1,.,TRBJ1-4,.,TGCGGTGCATTCGGAGGAGAAAAACTGTTTTTT,CGAFGGEKLFF
13,TRBV20-1,few,TRBJ2-7,TRBD1,TGCAGTGCTAGTTGGACAGGGATCGACGAGCAGTACTTC,CSASWTGIDEQYF
12,TRBV29-1,.,TRBJ2-5,.,TGCAGCGTTGGGGGGACCCAAGAGACCCAGTACTTC,CSVGGTQETQYF
13,TRBV5-1,.,TRBJ2-3,.,TGCGCCAGCAGCTTGGATCCCCAGGATACGCAGTATTTT,CASSLDPQDTQYF
11,TRBV15,.,TRBJ2-5,.,TGTGCCACCAGCAAGACTAGGCCACAGTACTTC,CATSKTRPQYF
14,TRBV10-3,.,TRBJ2-1,.,TGTGCCATCATCGGGCCAGGGAACTACAATGAGCAGTTCTTC,CAIIGPGNYNEQFF
16,TRBV18,few,TRBJ2-5,TRBD2,TGTGCCAGCTCACCACCATCTAGCGGGAGGTCGGAGACCCAGTACTTC,CASSPPSSGRSETQYF
17,TRBV4-1,.,TRBJ2-1,.,TGCGCCAGCAGCCAGCCCACTGGCAGGAGCTCCTACAATGAGCAGTTCTTC,CASSQPTGRSSYNEQFF
14,TRBV4-1,many,TRBJ1-4,.,TGCGCCAGCAGCCAAGGGACAGTTAATGAAAAACTGTTTTTT,CASSQGTVNEKLFF
13,TRBV9,.,TRBJ2-1,.,TGTGCCAGCAGCGCCCAAGGAGTCCATGAGCAGTTCTTC,CASSAQGVHEQFF
14,TRBV19,few,TRBJ2-7,.,TGTGCCAGTAGTAGTAGACAGAACTCCTACGAGCAGTACTTC,CASSSRQNSYEQYF
14,TRBV11-2,many,TRBJ2-5,.,TGTGCCAGCAGCTTCCGGGGGGCCGGGGAGACCCAGTACTTC,CASSFRGAGETQYF
13,TRBV13,.,TRBJ2-1,.,TGTGCCAGCAGCCCCGGAGGAGTGGGTGAGCAGTTCTTC,CASSPGGVGEQFF
16,TRBV9,.,TRBJ2-5,.,TGTACCAGCAGCGTAGGTATGGGGGAGATCGGGGAGACCCAGTACTTC,CTSSVGMGEIGETQYF
16,TRBV15,few,TRBJ2-4,.,TGTGCCACCAGCAGATGGGAAGATTTGACCAAAAACATTCAGTACTTC,CATSRWEDLTKNIQYF
12,TRBV7-9,.,TRBJ2-7,.,TGTGCCAGCAGCCCGTTGAGCTTCGAGCAGTACTTC,CASSPLSFEQYF